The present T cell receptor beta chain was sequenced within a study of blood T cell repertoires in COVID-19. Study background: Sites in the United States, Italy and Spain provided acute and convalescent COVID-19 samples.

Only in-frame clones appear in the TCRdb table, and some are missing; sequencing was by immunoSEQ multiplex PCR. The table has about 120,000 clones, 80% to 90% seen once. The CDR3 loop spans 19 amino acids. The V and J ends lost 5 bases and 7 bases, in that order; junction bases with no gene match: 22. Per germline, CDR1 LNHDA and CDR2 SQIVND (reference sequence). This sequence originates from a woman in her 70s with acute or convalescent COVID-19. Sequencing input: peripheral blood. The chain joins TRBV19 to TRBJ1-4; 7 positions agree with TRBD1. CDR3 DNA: TGTGCCAGTAGTGCGCAGAGGGGGCGCGGGGTGAGTGGGACTGAAAAACTGTTTTTT. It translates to CASSAQRGRGVSGTEKLFF.